A selection of T cell receptor beta chains follows, all from one sample in a study of cytomegalovirus exposure and HLA in healthy donors. The data were produced by immunoSEQ multiplex PCR, yet TCRdb's version contains in-frame clones alone and is incomplete. The table has around 150,000 clones, around two thirds seen once; the top ten hold 2% to 2.5%. The sample was PBMCs. All receptors come from a woman aged 35 to 49 in good health and CMV-seronegative. CDR3s include the opening cysteine and the closing phenylalanine or tryptophan. Size tells how often a clone was seen (once, few, many) or the class of an expanded clone, and some rows leave it out.

clone size,J gene,CDR3 length,V gene,CDR3 protein
.,TRBJ2-4,20,TRBV10-3,CAISESWGQGPPGPKNIQYF
.,TRBJ2-2,13,TRBV5-4,CATGRENTGELFF
.,TRBJ1-4,14,TRBV5-4,CASSFTGGDEKLFF
.,TRBJ1-4,14,TRBV30,CAWSVTGSHEKLFF
.,TRBJ1-6,11,TRBV6-7,CASRFRSPLHF
few,TRBJ2-2,17,TRBV7-2,CASSLVPSGGSTGELFF
.,TRBJ2-1,14,TRBV27,CASRGLAGGIQQFF
.,TRBJ2-5,14,TRBV7-8,CASSLGADKMAQYF
.,TRBJ2-2,14,TRBV6-1,CASIGTGDTGELFF
few,TRBJ1-1,16,TRBV7-3,CASSSSGVGGSTEAFF
.,TRBJ2-3,14,TRBV7-2,CASSLRDATDTQYF
once,TRBJ1-5,14,TRBV10-3,CAISEAQGNQPQHF
few,TRBJ1-2,13,TRBV7-9,CASSARGRDGYTF
.,TRBJ2-5,15,TRBV5-1,CASSSWTGIRETQYF
.,TRBJ1-1,14,TRBV4-3,CASSQDLGNTEAFF
few,TRBJ1-1,11,TRBV20-1,CSARQNTEAFF
.,TRBJ2-3,17,TRBV11-2,CASSLEPSDPTADTQYF
few,TRBJ1-1,15,TRBV4-2,CASSQSGGADTEAFF
.,TRBJ2-5,17,TRBV5-4,CASSSGTSGKTVETQYF
.,TRBJ1-2,14,TRBV5-1,CASSLSQGLYGYTF